This TCR beta chain was identified in a study of cytomegalovirus exposure and HLA in healthy donors. Study as a whole: Of around 400 genotyped donors, around 86% grouped in the Caucasian-associated ancestry cluster.

Regarding the study as a whole: Cytomegalovirus association was listed for 170 or so TCR beta chains. Within the data, a cluster of highly shared sequence variants was likely a sequencing artifact.

Points on this clone: No antigen is known for it. Other nucleotide sequences from this sample produce the same CDR3.

The CDR3 is 13 amino acids. Trimming removed 7 bases from V and 8 bases from J, with 15 bases in between. CDR1 is SQVTM, CDR2 ANQGSEA, per germline. In the PCR, 60 Vbeta and 13 Jbeta primers were used. Using immunoSEQ multiplex PCR, the repertoire was profiled, and TCRdb retains in-frame clones only, with some absent. This sample has approximately 150,000 clones, with roughly 80% found just once. V is TRBV29-1 and J is TRBJ1-6, with a tentative D call TRBD1 (6 bases). The clonotype originates from a man aged 30 to 45 in good health and CMV-seropositive. What was sequenced was PBMCs. In nucleotides, the CDR3 is TGCAGCGCTAGAACAGGGCCAGATTCACCCCTCCACTTT. Translation gives CSARTGPDSPLHF.